The rows below give T cell receptor beta chains drawn from one sample of a study of CD8+CD57+ T cells in acquired aplastic anemia. TCRdb passed the reads through MiXCR, listing each CDR3 protein once. Of 100,000 to 130,000 distinct CDR3 sequences listed, approximately 48% are singletons. Sequencing was carried out using sorted CD4+, CD8+, or CD8+CD57+ T cells (not recorded which) from PBMCs. The receptors derive from a human donor in good health, serving as a control. The CDR3 runs from the conserved cysteine through the conserved F or W. The D gene is left open where the match is weak. Clone size, where shown, is once, few, many, or a class for clones that have expanded.

size: .; J: TRBJ2-2; D: TRBD1; V: TRBV12-5; CDR3: CASGLVIGGPGELFF; DNA: TGTGCTAGTGGTTTGGTAATAGGGGGCCCCGGGGAGCTGTTTTTT
size: few; J: TRBJ2-7; D: TRBD2; V: TRBV7-3; CDR3: CASSLALAGTSYEQYF; DNA: TGTGCCAGCAGCTTAGCGCTAGCGGGAACCTCCTACGAGCAGTACTTC
size: few; J: TRBJ2-7; D: .; V: TRBV29-1; CDR3: CSVSRAIGEQYF; DNA: TGCAGCGTCAGCAGGGCAATCGGCGAGCAGTACTTC
size: .; J: TRBJ2-7; D: TRBD1; V: TRBV7-2; CDR3: CASSLSGTAEQYF; DNA: TGTGCCAGCAGCTTATCCGGGACAGCCGAGCAGTACTTC
size: .; J: TRBJ2-1; D: TRBD2; V: TRBV6-5; CDR3: CASSYGGSSYNEQFF; DNA: TGTGCCAGCAGTTACGGCGGGAGCTCCTACAATGAGCAGTTCTTC
size: many; J: TRBJ1-1; D: .; V: TRBV25-1; CDR3: CASSGGGRGNTEAFF; DNA: TGTGCCAGCAGTGGGGGGGGCAGGGGGAACACTGAAGCTTTCTTT
size: .; J: TRBJ2-1; D: .; V: TRBV11-2; CDR3: CASSFPWELNNEQFF; DNA: TGTGCCAGCAGCTTTCCCTGGGAACTGAACAATGAGCAGTTCTTC
size: many; J: TRBJ2-5; D: TRBD1; V: TRBV30; CDR3: CAWSPTGEGTQYF; DNA: TGTGCCTGGAGCCCGACAGGGGAAGGGACCCAGTACTTC
size: .; J: TRBJ2-2; D: .; V: TRBV24-1; CDR3: CATSDYDGELFF; DNA: TGTGCCACCAGTGATTACGACGGGGAGCTGTTTTTT
size: .; J: TRBJ2-5; D: TRBD2; V: TRBV19; CDR3: CASSLGTSGGETQYF; DNA: TGTGCCAGTAGTCTAGGGACTAGCGGGGGAGAGACCCAGTACTTC